The clone carrying this T cell receptor (beta chain) was seen ten or more times. The data were obtained in a study of patients and donors after allogeneic stem cell transplantation. V lost 4 bases, J lost 4 bases, and 22 bases lay in between. Germline CDR1 reads MDHEN; CDR2 reads SYDVKM. The CDR3 length is 17 residues. TCRdb itself ran the RT-PCR reads through MiXCR, one entry per CDR3 protein. The data contain about 31,000 distinct CDR3 sequences, approximately 6.2% of them seen just once; the ten biggest clones take up about 35%. Sequences were obtained from blood, either unsorted or a sorted T cell fraction (not recorded which). This chain uses TRBV28 with TRBJ1-1; D is perhaps TRBD1 (6 bases). This receptor was taken from a human donor who was either an allogeneic HSCT recipient or a stem cell or donor lymphocyte infusion donor (not recorded which). It is not recorded whose cells these are; they may come from a transplant donor. CDR3: CASSSGAGPTLGTEAFF. The CDR3 bases are TGTGCCAGCAGTTCGGGGGCAGGGCCAACCCTGGGCACTGAAGCTTTCTTT. Variable domain in full (rest from reference TRBV28 and TRBJ1-1): DVKVTQSSRYLVKRTGEKVFLECVQDMDHENMFWYRQDPGLGLRLIYFSYDVKMKEKGDIPEGYSVSREKKERFSLILESASTNQTSMYLCASSSGAGPTLGTEAFFGQGTRLTVV.